The T cell receptor (beta chain) described here comes from a study of Graves' ophthalmopathy and Graves' hyperthyroidism. Whole-study findings and limits: Most thyroid-expanded clonotypes exceeding 0.001 frequency were also found in blood.

Pregnancy or lactation, uncontrolled infections and other autoimmune diseases were grounds for excluding patients. The authors diagnosed from clinical symptoms, serum thyroxine, TRAb, thyroid ultrasound and orbital computed tomography. PBMCs had their origin in fresh peripheral blood (approximately 10 ml). Of note for this clonotype: The target antigen is unknown.

As the template, RNA transcripts were used to amplify TCR beta CDR3 regions. The first-round RT-PCR employed HTBI primers together with the Qiagen OneStep RT-PCR kit. A multiplex PCR was then performed as the second round. TCRdb called the multiplex PCR reads again in MiXCR, with one record for every CDR3 protein. The sample shows 740,000 or so distinct CDR3 sequences, 40% of them seen only once. The CDR3 is 13 amino acids. Germline V lookup: CDR1 MNHNY, CDR2 SVGAGI (reference sequence). Trimming pared 2 bases from V and 0 bases from J, leaving 4 bases between. What was sequenced was peripheral blood. The rearrangement links TRBV6-6 to TRBJ2-5; D gene uncertain. The sequence derives from an adult man with Graves' ophthalmopathy. CDR3 DNA: TGTGCCAGCAGTTACGGACACCAAGAGACCCAGTACTTC. Translating it yields CASSYGHQETQYF.